Described below is a single T cell receptor (beta chain) sequence and its context. Its matching antigen is unknown. Isolated RNA was reverse transcribed into cDNA used as the sequencing template. The repertoire was sequenced with immunoSEQ multiplex PCR; TCRdb's copy has only in-frame clones and lacks some. The data hold over 150,000 clones, with roughly 50% observed a single time. Germline V gives CDR1 SGHTA, CDR2 FQGNSA. After removal of 3 bases from V and 4 bases from J, the junction contained 18 bases not matched to a gene. The CDR3 contains 19 residues. Treatment noted: oral pan-JAK inhibitor, 5-10 mg twice daily. Researchers gathered lesional scalp punch biopsies and peripheral blood from patients with alopecia areata. This sample is drawn from a study of CD8+ T cells in alopecia areata. Study at large: It was oral tofacitinib, at 5 to 10 mg twice daily, that treated patients received. The investigators scored severity in treated patients by the percentage of affected scalp area. Study-wide results and limits: With just one nonresponder, it is still uncertain whether baseline CD8+ expansion relates to response.

The receptor comes from a human donor with alopecia areata. This specimen was CD8+ T cells sorted from blood, taken at week 24, from a patient treated with tofacitinib. V usage is TRBV7-2 and J usage is TRBJ2-3; 8 nucleotides align to TRBD2. CDR3 coding DNA: TGTGCCAGCAGCTTGCCCCAGACTTGGGGTAGCGGGGAGCCAGATACGCAGTATTTT. Its translation is CASSLPQTWGSGEPDTQYF.